This TCR beta chain was observed in a study of T-cell reconstitution after alpha-beta-depleted transplantation in children. The CDR3 loop spans 12 amino acids. CDR1 and CDR2 (germline): DFQATT, SNEGSKA (reference sequence). V lost 3 bases and J lost 7, with 12 bases in between. Unique molecular identifiers were incorporated during preparation of the TCRbeta library. One entry per CDR3 protein, called by TCRdb with MiXCR from the PCR reads. The sample consists of roughly 490,000 distinct CDR3 sequences, roughly an eighth of them appearing once. The V and J genes are TRBV20-1 and TRBJ1-2, with TRBD1 as a possible D gene (5 bases). Source: PBMCs, mostly from graft donor cells, taken 180 days after TCRalphabeta/CD19-depleted stem cell transplant. The clonotype comes from a female patient between 2 and 10 years old who had a stem cell transplant for aplastic anemia, so the T cells may come from the graft donor. The CDR3 sequence: CSARARDSGYTF. CDR3 nucleotides: TGCAGTGCTAGGGCCAGGGATAGTGGCTACACCTTC.